This TCR beta chain is drawn from a study of regulatory T cells in long-lasting Graves disease. CDR3 regions were amplified by Arm-PCR using iRepertoire HTBI primers to build TCR beta libraries. TCRdb ran MiXCR on the multiplex PCR reads and lists one entry per CDR3 protein. The sample has about 450,000 distinct CDR3 sequences; about 15% are singletons. Time point given: newly diagnosed GD, antithyroid drugs for less than 3 months. With RNA extracted from PBMCs as input, the TCR library was made. A few counts support this clonotype. These data also featured in a second study, about T cells in Graves' hyperthyroidism and ophthalmopathy. From that study: Peripheral blood also featured most of the thyroid clonotypes expanded above 0.001.

The origin of this receptor is a woman in her forties or fifties with Graves disease. The input for sequencing was peripheral blood mononuclear cells (PBMCs), taken at new diagnosis, from a patient treated with antithyroid drugs.

CDR3: CASSQLPRVAGGGGRNEQFF. Here the CDR3 DNA reads TGTGCCAGTAGCCAACTACCGAGGGTAGCGGGAGGGGGTGGAAGGAATGAGCAGTTCTTC. The chain couples TRBV19 to TRBJ2-1; 11 nucleotides match TRBD2. V shed 6 bases and J 7 bases; nucleotides not matched to a gene: 23. The CDR3 sequence is 20 residues long. Germline V gives CDR1 LNHDA, CDR2 SQIVND (reference sequence).